These T cell receptor beta chains were read from a single sample in a study of CD8+CD57+ T cells in acquired aplastic anemia. TCRdb independently ran MiXCR on the reads; one entry per CDR3 protein. Of approximately 190,000 distinct CDR3 sequences in the sample, 48% were seen once. The sequenced sample consisted of sorted CD4+, CD8+, or CD8+CD57+ T cells (not recorded which) from PBMCs. The receptors were gathered from a human donor with aplastic anemia. Both conserved end residues are trimmed from each CDR3. Fields, in order: D gene, V gene, J gene, CDR3 protein. A D gene is named only where the DNA matches it firmly.

TRBD2,TRBV20-1,TRBJ2-3,SARRLAGGGTDTQY
NA,TRBV5-1,TRBJ1-1,ASSSPRDLTEAF
TRBD1,TRBV15,TRBJ1-6,ATSNRGSGSPLH
NA,TRBV6-1,TRBJ1-2,ASTEGGRYGYT
NA,TRBV5-4,TRBJ2-7,ASSFAGDRVEQY
NA,TRBV4-1,TRBJ1-6,ASSQDYWRSGSFGSPLH
NA,TRBV4-2,TRBJ1-5,ASSQDAETPNPANQPQH
NA,TRBV2,TRBJ1-3,ASSRRDGGNTIY
NA,TRBV20-1,TRBJ1-2,GATHVPTVYGYT
NA,TRBV20-1,TRBJ1-1,SARVLNTEAF
TRBD2,TRBV19,TRBJ2-3,ASSMGGGGTDTQY
TRBD1,TRBV15,TRBJ2-5,ATSGDSLETQY
TRBD1,TRBV2,TRBJ1-5,AYSDGTGDQPQH
NA,TRBV12-3/TRBV12-4,TRBJ2-7,ASSWGPYEQY
NA,TRBV5-1,TRBJ2-7,ASSGGGQSYEQY
NA,TRBV29-1,TRBJ2-5,SSSGLSQETQY
NA,TRBV25-1,TRBJ1-6,TSSELAGSPLH
NA,TRBV5-6,TRBJ1-2,ASSLLGRDYGYT
TRBD2,TRBV7-7,TRBJ2-5,ASSLAGGGTQY
NA,TRBV9,TRBJ1-6,ASSPGDRSSYNSPLH
NA,TRBV11-2,TRBJ2-6,ASSPFTEA
TRBD1,TRBV24-1,TRBJ1-1,ATSDTTGRDTEAR
NA,TRBV10-2,TRBJ2-7,ASSESAFPDSGTYEQY
NA,TRBV10-2,TRBJ2-6,ASIGQLGSGANVLT
TRBD1,TRBV5-1,TRBJ2-7,ASSNGTGSYEQY
TRBD1,TRBV2,TRBJ1-6,ASRVDRVENSPLH
NA,TRBV7-2,TRBJ2-7,ASSLGWDEQY
NA,TRBV5-6,TRBJ2-3,ASSALTRGSDTQY
TRBD2,TRBV28,TRBJ2-5,ASSSPGLARETQY
NA,TRBV6-2/TRBV6-3,TRBJ2-1,ASSYSSSYNEQF
NA,TRBV11-1,TRBJ1-4,ASSLVPGMSGEKLF
NA,TRBV9,TRBJ2-1,ASSVSSDLSYNEQF
TRBD1,TRBV7-2,TRBJ2-7,ASSSGQGLSYEQY
TRBD1,TRBV4-3,TRBJ2-2,ASSQESRGLTGELF
TRBD1,TRBV7-2,TRBJ2-7,ASRAGQGGPHEQY
NA,TRBV19,TRBJ1-5,ASSMPQYSNQPQH
NA,TRBV20-1,TRBJ2-7,SAGRASIEQY
TRBD2,TRBV2,TRBJ2-3,AGRTSGFTDTQY
NA,TRBV20-1,TRBJ2-1,SATGLSYNEQF
NA,TRBV5-1,TRBJ1-5,ASSRDGNNQPQH
TRBD2,TRBV5-1,TRBJ2-7,ASSPGLAGPYYEQY
NA,TRBV19,TRBJ1-1,ASSIGARTEAF
TRBD1,TRBV29-1,TRBJ1-6,SVGQGSDSPLH
TRBD2,TRBV18,TRBJ2-7,ASSRAGGSKGYEQY
TRBD2,TRBV15,TRBJ2-7,ATSRVRGGETYEQY
NA,TRBV28,TRBJ1-2,ASSSPTIYGYT